This record covers a single T cell receptor beta chain. Which antigen it targets is not known. There are no base qualities to consult, and no much larger clone falls within one base. Before genomic DNA was extracted, conventional CD4+ T cells were isolated from blood as CD25-low CD127-high cells. For repertoire analyses, the comparison group consisted of 7 or 8 healthy control donors. Library preparation used the immunoSEQ multiplex PCR assay. Rearranged TCR beta chain products were amplified from the genomic DNA of sorted T-cell subsets and were then sequenced. Per the authors' processing: Shannon entropy and Simpson indices were used to quantify the repertoire diversity of productive TCR beta rearrangements. To gauge clonal expansion, the frequencies of the 100 most abundant productive TCR beta clonotypes among total reads were added together. The TRB repertoires were scored with a self-reactivity index built on which amino acids appear at CDR3beta positions 6 and 7. Two-way ANOVA was used for repertoire analyses, while Student t or Mann-Whitney tests were used for flow cytometric analyses. TCRdb provides this immuneACCESS table in a form limited to in-frame rearrangements. Some clones are lacking; in checked studies, under half of them reflect an unresolved V gene, and why the rest are absent is not known. The V and J calls and the clone size are those of that table, but D and trimming were determined from the DNA. This sample lists 13,000 or so clones; 85% to 95% were detected once. The ten largest account for about 1.1% of the sample.

The source of the sample is a study of regulatory and conventional T cells in RAG deficiency (dated by TCRdb to about 2017). As for the study more broadly: To compare the diversity and composition of the repertoires of Treg, conventional CD4+ and CD8+ T cells between RAG-deficient patients and healthy controls, the study applied high-throughput TCR beta sequencing. Study-level results and caveats: For some subjects, some analyses of T-cell subsets were not performed. RAG-deficient patients showed markedly lower Shannon entropy and higher Simpson indices than control T-cell subpopulations. In Omenn syndrome patients, sorted CD25-high CD127-low cells may represent peripherally activated cells rather than bona fide Treg cells. Shorter CDR3 lengths were found in all patient T-cell subsets, and >85% Treg-Tconv repertoire overlap at nucleotide and amino acid level was observed in Omenn syndrome patients. Compared with controls, Omenn syndrome and CID/AS patients had 85 to 100-fold fewer unique TCR beta sequences in Treg cells, but only roughly 9.3-fold fewer in the other subsets.

These same records also appear under a second study, on regulatory T cells. As the second paper documents: For the multiplex PCR, 52 forward TRBV primers and 13 reverse TRBJ primers were used, and amplification bias was corrected with both assay-based and computational methods. Patient repertoires showed restricted unique TRB V-J pairs and skewed V and J gene usage, most marked in regulatory T cells. The study compared T-cell receptor beta repertoires of sorted regulatory, conventional CD4+ and CD8+ T cells in CD3G-deficient patients with those in healthy controls. Peripheral blood mononuclear cells were isolated by Ficoll density separation. Within the immunoSEQ assay, multiplex PCR amplified rearranged TRB loci from genomic DNA. TRB amplicons were sequenced using an Illumina HiSeq platform. Custom algorithms error-filtered the raw sequences and aligned the raw sequences to reference gene sequences, after which the immunoSEQ online tools were used for analysis. The frequencies of productive and nonproductive TRB rearrangements were evaluated among unique sequences as well as among total sequences. Group comparisons used t tests, Mann-Whitney tests or two-way ANOVA run in Prism software.

The sample consisted of CD4+ effector T cells sorted from blood. The source is a human donor in good health.

The CDR3 has the sequence CASSEDRGSYNEQFF. In nucleotides, the sequence is TGTGCCAGCAGTGAAGACAGGGGGTCCTACAATGAGCAGTTCTTC. This receptor chain uses TRBV6-1 and TRBJ2-1; TRBD1 matches 8 bases in the middle. Relative to germline, V is missing 1 base and J is missing 1 base, with 0 bases of the junction outside any gene match. Taken from cysteine to phenylalanine, the CDR3 has 15 residues. The sequence is cut down to CDR3 DNA, 45 bases in frame from base 1. Based on the germline V gene, the CDR1 and CDR2 sequences are MNHNS and SASEGT.